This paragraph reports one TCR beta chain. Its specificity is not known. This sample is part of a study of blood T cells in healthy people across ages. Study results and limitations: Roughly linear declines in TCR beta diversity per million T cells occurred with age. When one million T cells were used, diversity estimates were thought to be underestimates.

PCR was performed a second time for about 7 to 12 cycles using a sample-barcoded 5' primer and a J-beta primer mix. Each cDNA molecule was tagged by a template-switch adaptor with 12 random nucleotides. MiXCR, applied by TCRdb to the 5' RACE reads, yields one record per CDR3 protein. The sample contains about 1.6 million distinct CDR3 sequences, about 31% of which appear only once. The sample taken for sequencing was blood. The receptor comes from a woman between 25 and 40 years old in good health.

As DNA, the CDR3 is TGTGCCAGCAGCGTGCGAGAACTAGCGGGGGTCTACAATGAGCAGTTCTTC. Amino acids: CASSVRELAGVYNEQFF. The J gene is TRBJ2-1, the V gene TRBV9, with TRBD2 identical over 11 bases. J was trimmed by 3 bases and V by 2 bases; bases with no gene match: 7. Germline-derived CDR1 and CDR2 are SGDLS and YYNGEE. CDR3 length: 17 residues.